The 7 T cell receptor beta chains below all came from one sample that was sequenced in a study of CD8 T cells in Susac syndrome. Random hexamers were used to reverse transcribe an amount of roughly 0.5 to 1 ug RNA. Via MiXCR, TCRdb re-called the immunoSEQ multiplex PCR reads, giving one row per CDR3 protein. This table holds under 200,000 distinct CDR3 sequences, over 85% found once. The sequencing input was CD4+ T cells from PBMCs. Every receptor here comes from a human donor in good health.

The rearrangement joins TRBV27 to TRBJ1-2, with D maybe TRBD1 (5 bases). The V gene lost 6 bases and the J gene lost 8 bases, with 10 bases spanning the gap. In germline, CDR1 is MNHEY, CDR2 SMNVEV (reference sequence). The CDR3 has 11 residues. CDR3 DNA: TGTGCCAGCAGGGGACTAGGGGGCTACACCTTC. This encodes CASRGLGGYTF.

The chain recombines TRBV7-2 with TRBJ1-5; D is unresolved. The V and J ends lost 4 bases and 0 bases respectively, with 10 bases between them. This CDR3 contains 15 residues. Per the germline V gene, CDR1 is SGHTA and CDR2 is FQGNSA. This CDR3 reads CASSWEGYSNQPQHF. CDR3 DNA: TGTGCCAGCAGCTGGGAGGGATATAGCAATCAGCCCCAGCATTTT. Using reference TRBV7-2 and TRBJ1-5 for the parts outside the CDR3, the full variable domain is GAGVSQSPSNKVTEKGKDVELRCDPISGHTALYWYRQSLGQGLEFLIYFQGNSAPDKSGLPSDRFSAERTGGSVSTLTIQRTQQEDSAVYLCASSWEGYSNQPQHFGDGTRLSIL.

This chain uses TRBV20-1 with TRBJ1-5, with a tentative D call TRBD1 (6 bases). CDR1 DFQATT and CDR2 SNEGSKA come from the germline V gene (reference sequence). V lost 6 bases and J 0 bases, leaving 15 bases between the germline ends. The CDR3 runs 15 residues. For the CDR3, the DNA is TGCAGTGCAATAGGACAGACGGGTAGCAATCAGCCCCAGCATTTT. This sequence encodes CSAIGQTGSNQPQHF.

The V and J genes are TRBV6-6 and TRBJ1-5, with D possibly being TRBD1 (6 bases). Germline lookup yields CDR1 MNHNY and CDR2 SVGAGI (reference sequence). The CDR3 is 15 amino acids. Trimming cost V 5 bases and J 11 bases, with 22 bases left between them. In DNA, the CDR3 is TGTGCCAGCAGTGAATGGTCTTACGGAGCAGGGGCCCAGCATTTT. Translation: CASSEWSYGAGAQHF.

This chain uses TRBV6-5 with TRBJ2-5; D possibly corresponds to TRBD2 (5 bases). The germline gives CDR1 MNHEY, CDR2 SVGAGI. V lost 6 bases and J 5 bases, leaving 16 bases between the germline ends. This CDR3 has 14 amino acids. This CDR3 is CASSEDWSGETQYF. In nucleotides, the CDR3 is TGTGCCAGCAGCGAGGACTGGAGTGGGGAGACCCAGTACTTC.

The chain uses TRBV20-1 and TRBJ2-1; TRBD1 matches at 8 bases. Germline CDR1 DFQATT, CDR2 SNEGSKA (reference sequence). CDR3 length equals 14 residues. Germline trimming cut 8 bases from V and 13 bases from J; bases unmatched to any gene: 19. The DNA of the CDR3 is TGCAGTTGGACAGGGCCTGCTAGTATCATTGGACAGTTCTTC. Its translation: CSWTGPASIIGQFF.

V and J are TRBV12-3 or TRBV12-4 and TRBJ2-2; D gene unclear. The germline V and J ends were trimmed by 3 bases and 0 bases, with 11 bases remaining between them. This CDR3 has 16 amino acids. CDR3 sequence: CASSLIGPSNTGELFF. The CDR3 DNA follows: TGTGCCAGCAGTTTGATTGGCCCTTCGAACACCGGGGAGCTGTTTTTT.